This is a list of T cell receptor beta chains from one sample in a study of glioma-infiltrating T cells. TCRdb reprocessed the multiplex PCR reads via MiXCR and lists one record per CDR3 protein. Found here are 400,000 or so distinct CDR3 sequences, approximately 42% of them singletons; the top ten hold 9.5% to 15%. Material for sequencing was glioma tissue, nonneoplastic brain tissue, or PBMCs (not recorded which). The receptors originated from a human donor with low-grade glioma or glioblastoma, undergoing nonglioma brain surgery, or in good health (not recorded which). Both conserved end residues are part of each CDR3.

cdr3_aa: CASTQLTGNSYSNQPQHF
v_call: TRBV6-1

cdr3_aa: CASSSLYSNQPQHF
v_call: TRBV6-2/TRBV6-3

cdr3_aa: CASSLGGSEQFF
v_call: TRBV7-9

cdr3_aa: CASSTKGASYEQYF
v_call: TRBV7-9

cdr3_aa: CASSWENTKAFF
v_call: TRBV18

cdr3_aa: CASSLDVPIPRETQYF
v_call: TRBV7-8

cdr3_aa: CASREGTSTDTQYF
v_call: TRBV5-1

cdr3_aa: CASSPDRLTYEQYF
v_call: TRBV18

cdr3_aa: CSALESGSYTEAFF
v_call: TRBV20-1

cdr3_aa: CAISAPDTDTQYF
v_call: TRBV10-3

cdr3_aa: CSVVLAGGPTDTQYF
v_call: TRBV29-1

cdr3_aa: CARSPGPGSSYNEQFF
v_call: TRBV28

cdr3_aa: CASSNQGYGNQPQHF
v_call: TRBV3-1

cdr3_aa: CASSPGATEAFF
v_call: TRBV27

cdr3_aa: CASSLEGGQPQHF
v_call: TRBV7-2

cdr3_aa: CASSPRGLDGYTF
v_call: TRBV5-1

cdr3_aa: CSAREKDNYGYTF
v_call: TRBV20-1

cdr3_aa: CASSGFNSGNTIYF
v_call: TRBV9

cdr3_aa: CASSKGRFINYGYTF
v_call: TRBV28

cdr3_aa: CASSLFTGNTIYF
v_call: TRBV4-3

cdr3_aa: CASKDRGHGYTF
v_call: TRBV2

cdr3_aa: CASSLGPGAGREQYF
v_call: TRBV11-3